A selection of T cell receptor beta chains follows, all from one sample in a study of PD-1 blockade in mismatch repair-deficient tumors. The assay was immunoSEQ multiplex PCR, and TCRdb's table has in-frame clones only and misses some. The top ten hold approximately 12% of the sample, which has roughly 130,000 clones, almost 90% seen once. The starting material was peripheral blood, obtained almost 74 weeks after starting pembrolizumab. These receptors were obtained from an adult with mismatch repair-deficient cancer. Both conserved end residues are part of each CDR3. Each record gives: clone size, J gene, CDR3 length, D gene, V gene, CDR3 protein, CDR3 DNA. The D gene is left open where the match is weak. Size values are once, few and many counts, or a class for expanded clones, and some rows have none.

once,TRBJ2-5,13,NA,TRBV28,CASSLPGTETQYF,TGTGCCAGCAGTTTACCCGGAACTGAGACCCAGTACTTC
NA,TRBJ2-3,16,NA,TRBV7-9,CASSSLKKPSTDTQYF,TGTGCCAGCAGCTCCCTTAAAAAGCCCAGCACAGATACGCAGTATTTT
NA,TRBJ2-1,14,TRBD1,TRBV7-2,CASSLGRGLNEQFF,TGTGCCAGCAGCTTAGGCAGGGGGCTTAATGAGCAGTTCTTC
NA,TRBJ1-2,14,NA,TRBV15,CATSRPQGRQGYTF,TGTGCCACCAGCAGACCGCAGGGGCGTCAGGGCTACACCTTC
NA,TRBJ2-1,16,TRBD2,TRBV11-2,CASSLVSGGGYNEQFF,TGTGCCAGCAGCTTAGTCTCGGGGGGAGGTTACAATGAGCAGTTCTTC
NA,TRBJ2-7,14,TRBD1,TRBV4-3,CASSPGTVTYEQYF,TGCGCCAGCAGCCCCGGGACAGTAACCTACGAGCAGTACTTC
NA,TRBJ2-3,15,NA,TRBV11-1,CASSLAPNAADTQYF,TGTGCCAGCAGCTTAGCCCCTAATGCCGCAGATACGCAGTATTTT
NA,TRBJ2-5,18,NA,TRBV27,CASSFRQPIPNIQETQYF,TGTGCCAGCAGTTTCAGGCAGCCGATTCCGAATATTCAAGAGACCCAGTACTTC
few,TRBJ1-1,13,NA,TRBV2,CASSRAADTEAFF,TGTGCCAGCAGCCGGGCAGCGGACACTGAAGCTTTCTTT
NA,TRBJ2-1,12,NA,TRBV9,CASSVRDDEQFF,TGTGCCAGCAGCGTAAGGGACGATGAGCAGTTCTTC
once,TRBJ2-3,15,TRBD2,TRBV19,CASSKLAGRPDTQYF,TGTGCCAGTAGTAAACTAGCGGGACGTCCTGATACGCAGTATTTT
NA,TRBJ2-7,16,TRBD2,TRBV6-1,CASSEARLAGTYEQYF,TGTGCCAGCAGTGAAGCTCGACTAGCGGGAACCTACGAGCAGTACTTC
NA,TRBJ2-3,16,TRBD2,TRBV6-4,CASRSVAGGPADTQYF,TGTGCCAGCAGAAGTGTAGCGGGAGGGCCGGCAGATACGCAGTATTTT
NA,TRBJ1-4,17,TRBD1,TRBV4-3,CASSQVEHTGDSEKLFF,TGCGCCAGCAGCCAAGTGGAACATACAGGGGATAGTGAAAAACTGTTTTTT
NA,TRBJ2-7,12,NA,TRBV5-6,CASSYMGPEQYF,TGTGCCAGCAGCTACATGGGGCCGGAGCAGTACTTC
NA,TRBJ1-2,13,NA,TRBV10-2,CASSEVGGYGYTF,TGCGCCAGCAGTGAGGTGGGGGGCTATGGCTACACCTTC
NA,TRBJ2-2,16,TRBD2,TRBV27,CASSPLAGVGTGELFF,TGTGCCAGCAGCCCCCTAGCGGGAGTGGGCACCGGGGAGCTGTTTTTT
NA,TRBJ2-3,15,TRBD1,TRBV28,CASSYRDRLTDTQYF,TGTGCCAGCAGTTATCGGGACAGGCTCACAGATACGCAGTATTTT
NA,TRBJ2-3,14,NA,TRBV11-1,CASSSTGSTDTQYF,TGTGCCAGCAGCTCAACAGGGAGCACAGATACGCAGTATTTT
NA,TRBJ2-2,19,TRBD2,TRBV4-1,CASSRKTLASGSRAGELFF,TGCGCCAGCAGCCGAAAAACGTTGGCTAGCGGGAGTCGAGCCGGGGAGCTGTTTTTT
NA,TRBJ2-7,12,NA,TRBV11-2,CASSLDPDEQYF,TGTGCCAGCAGCTTAGATCCGGACGAGCAGTACTTC
NA,TRBJ2-3,16,TRBD2,TRBV4-3,CASSLQRGAITDTQYF,TGCGCCAGCAGCCTTCAGCGGGGGGCTATCACAGATACGCAGTATTTT
NA,TRBJ2-3,16,TRBD1,TRBV7-9,CASSLRTGGWSDTQYF,TGTGCCAGCAGCTTAAGGACAGGGGGCTGGTCAGATACGCAGTATTTT
NA,TRBJ2-7,13,NA,TRBV2,CASKSTGGLGIGF,TGTGCCAGCAAATCGACAGGCGGACTGGGGATAGGCTTC
NA,TRBJ2-1,16,TRBD2,TRBV13,CASSPSGLSSYNEQFF,TGTGCCAGCAGCCCTAGCGGGCTGAGCTCCTACAATGAGCAGTTCTTC
NA,TRBJ1-3,16,NA,TRBV7-6,CASSLDPRSSGNTIYF,TGTGCCAGCAGCTTAGACCCGCGCAGCTCTGGAAACACCATATATTTT
few,TRBJ2-2,15,NA,TRBV10-1,CASSVRRGVTGELFF,TGCGCCAGCAGTGTACGCAGGGGAGTCACCGGGGAGCTGTTTTTT
NA,TRBJ2-1,16,NA,TRBV5-4,CASSLGQSKGYNEQFF,TGTGCCAGCAGCTTGGGACAGAGTAAGGGGTACAATGAGCAGTTCTTC
NA,TRBJ2-2,15,TRBD1,TRBV5-6,CASRKTGINTGELFF,TGTGCCAGCAGGAAGACAGGGATTAACACCGGGGAGCTGTTTTTT
NA,TRBJ2-5,16,TRBD2,TRBV30,CAWSVFASGDQETQYF,TGTGCCTGGAGTGTATTCGCTAGCGGGGACCAAGAGACCCAGTACTTC
few,TRBJ1-2,14,TRBD1,TRBV30,CAWRQTGFNYGYTF,TGTGCCTGGAGGCAGACAGGGTTTAACTATGGCTACACCTTC
NA,TRBJ1-2,13,NA,TRBV6-5,CASSYSISVGYTF,TGTGCCAGCAGTTACTCGATATCGGTTGGCTACACCTTC
NA,TRBJ2-7,12,NA,TRBV30,CACLSSNYEQYF,TGTGCCTGCCTTTCTTCCAACTACGAGCAGTACTTC
NA,TRBJ2-1,19,TRBD2,TRBV10-3,CAISAASGRPKLLYNEQFF,TGTGCCATCAGTGCGGCTAGCGGGAGGCCCAAACTCCTTTACAATGAGCAGTTCTTC
few,TRBJ2-2,17,NA,TRBV5-6,CASSLDGGATGTGELFF,TGTGCCAGCAGCTTGGATGGGGGGGCGACGGGAACCGGGGAGCTGTTTTTT
NA,TRBJ2-1,15,NA,TRBV6-5,CASSLAPGLNNEQFF,TGTGCCAGCAGTCTCGCCCCGGGACTCAACAATGAGCAGTTCTTC
NA,TRBJ1-4,14,TRBD1,TRBV18,CASSPQGVNEKLFF,TGTGCCAGCTCACCCCAGGGGGTAAATGAAAAACTGTTTTTT
NA,TRBJ2-1,16,TRBD2,TRBV9,CASSVHLAEAYNEQFF,TGTGCCAGCAGCGTGCACCTAGCGGAGGCCTACAATGAGCAGTTCTTC
NA,TRBJ2-3,16,NA,TRBV10-3,CAISEPPDRRTDTQYF,TGTGCCATCAGTGAGCCTCCAGACAGGCGCACAGATACGCAGTATTTT
NA,TRBJ2-7,15,NA,TRBV4-3,CASSQGQGRGYEQYF,TGCGCCAGCAGCCAAGGGCAGGGCAGGGGCTACGAGCAGTACTTC
NA,TRBJ2-3,15,TRBD1,TRBV7-9,CASSHDRGRTDTQYF,TGTGCCAGCAGCCACGACAGGGGGCGCACAGATACGCAGTATTTT
NA,TRBJ1-1,15,NA,TRBV6-5,CASSYAPAMNTEAFF,TGTGCCAGCAGTTACGCCCCTGCCATGAACACTGAAGCTTTCTTT
NA,TRBJ2-3,11,NA,TRBV6-5,CASSEGDTQYF,TGTGCCAGCAGTGAGGGAGATACGCAGTATTTT
NA,TRBJ2-2,17,TRBD2,TRBV4-3,CASSQAPAGVAEGELFF,TGCGCCAGCAGCCAAGCCCCAGCGGGAGTTGCGGAGGGGGAGCTGTTTTTT
NA,TRBJ2-1,13,TRBD2,TRBV7-3,CASSLSSGNEQFF,TGTGCCAGCAGCCTCTCTAGCGGCAATGAGCAGTTCTTC
few,TRBJ2-2,14,NA,TRBV7-9,CASRAWGDTGELFF,TGTGCCAGCCGAGCCTGGGGGGACACCGGGGAGCTGTTTTTT
NA,TRBJ2-7,14,NA,TRBV12-5,CASGSTVHSYEQYF,TGTGCTAGTGGTTCGACAGTCCACTCCTACGAGCAGTACTTC
NA,TRBJ1-2,15,NA,TRBV6-5,CASSYSRRGTNGYTF,TGTGCCAGCAGTTACTCGAGAAGAGGGACGAATGGCTACACCTTC
NA,TRBJ2-3,16,NA,TRBV6-1,CASSESPFRATDTQYF,TGTGCCAGCAGTGAGAGCCCCTTTAGAGCCACAGATACGCAGTATTTT
NA,TRBJ2-2,14,NA,TRBV5-4,CASSLSGGRGELFF,TGTGCCAGCAGCTTGTCCGGGGGCCGTGGGGAGCTGTTTTTT
NA,TRBJ2-7,14,NA,TRBV2,CASSERLVGYEQYF,TGTGCCAGCAGTGAACGGCTAGTAGGCTACGAGCAGTACTTC
few,TRBJ2-7,13,NA,TRBV28,CASSIRQAYEQYF,TGTGCCAGCAGTATAAGACAAGCCTACGAGCAGTACTTC
once,TRBJ2-1,13,NA,TRBV10-2,CASTGGRGGEQFF,TGCGCCAGCACGGGCGGCCGAGGAGGGGAGCAGTTCTTC
NA,TRBJ2-2,13,NA,TRBV7-2,CASSLDVTGELFF,TGTGCCAGCAGCTTAGACGTGACCGGGGAGCTGTTTTTT
once,TRBJ2-7,14,NA,TRBV7-6,CASSSGTASYEQYF,TGTGCCAGCAGCTCCGGGACGGCTTCCTACGAGCAGTACTTC
NA,TRBJ2-3,15,TRBD2,TRBV5-1,CASSGLAALTDTQYF,TGCGCCAGCAGCGGCCTAGCGGCGCTCACAGATACGCAGTATTTT
NA,TRBJ2-7,14,TRBD1,TRBV6-1,CASSDSAGGREQYF,TGTGCCAGCAGTGATTCCGCAGGGGGACGCGAGCAGTACTTC